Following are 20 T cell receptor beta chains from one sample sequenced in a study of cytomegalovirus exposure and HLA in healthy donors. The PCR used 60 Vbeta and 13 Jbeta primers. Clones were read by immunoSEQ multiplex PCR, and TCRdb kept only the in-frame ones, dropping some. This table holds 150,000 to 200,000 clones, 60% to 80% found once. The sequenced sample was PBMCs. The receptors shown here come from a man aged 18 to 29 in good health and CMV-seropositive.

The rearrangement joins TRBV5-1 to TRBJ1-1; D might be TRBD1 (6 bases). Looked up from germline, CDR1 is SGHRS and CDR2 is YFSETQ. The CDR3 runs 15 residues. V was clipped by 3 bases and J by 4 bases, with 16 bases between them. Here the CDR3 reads CASSSRAGVGTEAFF. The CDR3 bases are TGCGCCAGCAGCTCCCGGGCAGGGGTTGGCACTGAAGCTTTCTTT.

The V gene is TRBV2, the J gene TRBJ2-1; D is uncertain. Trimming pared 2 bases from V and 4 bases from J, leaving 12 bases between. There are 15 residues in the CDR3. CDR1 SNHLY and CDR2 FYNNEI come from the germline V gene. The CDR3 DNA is TGTGCCAGCAGTGAAACTACGAATGGTTACAATGAGCAGTTCTTC. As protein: CASSETTNGYNEQFF.

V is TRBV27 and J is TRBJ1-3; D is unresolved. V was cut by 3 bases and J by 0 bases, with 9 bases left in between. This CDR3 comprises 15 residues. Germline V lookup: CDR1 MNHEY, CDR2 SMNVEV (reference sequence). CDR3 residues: CASSFKLNSGNTIYF. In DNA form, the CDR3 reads TGTGCCAGCAGTTTTAAGCTTAACTCTGGAAACACCATATATTTT.

This CDR3 reads CASLAGENEQFF. The DNA of the CDR3 is TGTGCCAGCCTAGCGGGAGAGAATGAGCAGTTCTTC. The chain is built from TRBV6-1 and TRBJ2-1; 10 positions agree with TRBD2. Per the germline V gene, CDR1 is MNHNS and CDR2 is SASEGT. Trimming cost V 8 bases and J 7 bases; bases outside gene matches: 2. This CDR3 is built from 12 residues.

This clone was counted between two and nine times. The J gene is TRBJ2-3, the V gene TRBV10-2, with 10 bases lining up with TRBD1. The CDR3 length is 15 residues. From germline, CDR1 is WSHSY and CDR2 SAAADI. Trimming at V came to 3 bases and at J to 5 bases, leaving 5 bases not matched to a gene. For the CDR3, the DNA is TGCGCCAGCAGTGATGGGACAGGGGTGAAAGATACGCAGTATTTT. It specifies CASSDGTGVKDTQYF.

CDR3 DNA sequence: TGCGCCAGCAGGGGTCAGGGGGCCGGGGAGCTGTTTTTT. Translating gives CASRGQGAGELFF. This chain joins TRBV5-1 and TRBJ2-2, with TRBD1 matching over 7 bases. CDR3 length equals 13 residues. Germline V gene sequence: CDR1 SGHRS, CDR2 YFSETQ. J lost 6 bases, V lost 5 bases, and 4 bases had no gene match.

CDR3 region: CASRIGQGFNEQFF. The CDR3 region has the DNA TGTGCCAGCAGGATAGGACAGGGGTTTAATGAGCAGTTCTTC. The chain carries TRBV28 and TRBJ2-1, with 9 bases that match TRBD1. This CDR3 has 14 amino acids. CDR1 MDHEN and CDR2 SYDVKM come from the germline V gene. V lost 6 bases to trimming and J lost 7 bases; unmatched junction nucleotides: 7.

CDR3 coding DNA: TGTGCCAGCAGTGAAGCTAGCGGGGTCTTAACGGGCTACGAGCAGTACTTC. This gives the protein CASSEASGVLTGYEQYF. This chain uses TRBV2 with TRBJ2-7; 8 nucleotides align to TRBD2. The junction had 10 bases not matched to a gene; V was cut back by 0 bases and J by 3 bases. This CDR3 has 17 residues. Germline CDR1 and CDR2: SNHLY and FYNNEI.

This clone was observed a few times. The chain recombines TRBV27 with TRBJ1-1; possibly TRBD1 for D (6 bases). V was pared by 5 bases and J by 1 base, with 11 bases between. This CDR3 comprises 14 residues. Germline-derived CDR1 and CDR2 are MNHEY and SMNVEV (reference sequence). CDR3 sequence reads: CASSPWTANTEAFF. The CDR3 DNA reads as TGTGCCAGCAGTCCTTGGACAGCGAACACTGAAGCTTTCTTT.

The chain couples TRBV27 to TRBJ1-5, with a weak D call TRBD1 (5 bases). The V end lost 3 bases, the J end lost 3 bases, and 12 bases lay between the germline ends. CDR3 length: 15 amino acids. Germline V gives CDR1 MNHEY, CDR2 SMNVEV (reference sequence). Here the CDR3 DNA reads TGTGCCAGCAGTTTGTTCACAGGCCCCAATCAGCCCCAGCATTTT. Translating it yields CASSLFTGPNQPQHF.

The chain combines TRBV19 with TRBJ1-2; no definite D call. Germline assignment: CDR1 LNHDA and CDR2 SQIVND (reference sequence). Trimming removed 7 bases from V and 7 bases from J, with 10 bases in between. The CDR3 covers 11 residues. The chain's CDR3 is CASTGEAGYTF. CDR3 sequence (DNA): TGTGCCAGTACCGGGGAAGCTGGCTACACCTTC.

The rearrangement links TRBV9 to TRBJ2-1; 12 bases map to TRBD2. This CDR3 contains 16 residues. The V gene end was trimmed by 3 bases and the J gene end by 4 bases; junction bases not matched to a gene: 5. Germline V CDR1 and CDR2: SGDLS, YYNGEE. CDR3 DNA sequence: TGTGCCAGCAGCGGATCGACTAGCGGGAGTTACAATGAGCAGTTCTTC. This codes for CASSGSTSGSYNEQFF.

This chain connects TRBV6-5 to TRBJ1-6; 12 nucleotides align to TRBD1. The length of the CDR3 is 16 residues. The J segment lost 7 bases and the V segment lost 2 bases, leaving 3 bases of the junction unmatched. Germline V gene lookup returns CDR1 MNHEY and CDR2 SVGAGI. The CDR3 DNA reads TGTGCCAGCAGTTACACGGGACAGGGGGCAAATTCACCCCTCCACTTT. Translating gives CASSYTGQGANSPLHF.

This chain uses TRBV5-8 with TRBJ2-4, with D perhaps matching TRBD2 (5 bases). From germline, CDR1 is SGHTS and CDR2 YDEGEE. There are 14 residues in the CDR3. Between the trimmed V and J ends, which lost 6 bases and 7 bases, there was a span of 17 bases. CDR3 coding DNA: TGTGCCAGCACCAACCGGGATCCTCGGAACATTCAGTACTTC. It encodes CASTNRDPRNIQYF.

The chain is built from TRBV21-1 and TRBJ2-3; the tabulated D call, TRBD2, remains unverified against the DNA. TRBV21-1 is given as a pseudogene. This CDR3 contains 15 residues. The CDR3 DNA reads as TGTGCCAGCAGCCAGACGGGTATGCAATCAGATGCGCAGTATTTT. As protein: CASSQTGMQSDAQYF.

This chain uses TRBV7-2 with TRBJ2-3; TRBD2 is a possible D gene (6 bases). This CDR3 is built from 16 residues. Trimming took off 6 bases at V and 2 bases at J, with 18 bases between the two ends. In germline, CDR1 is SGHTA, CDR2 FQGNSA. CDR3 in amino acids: CASRKQGLRVTDTQYF. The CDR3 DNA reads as TGTGCCAGCAGAAAGCAGGGACTCCGCGTCACAGATACGCAGTATTTT.

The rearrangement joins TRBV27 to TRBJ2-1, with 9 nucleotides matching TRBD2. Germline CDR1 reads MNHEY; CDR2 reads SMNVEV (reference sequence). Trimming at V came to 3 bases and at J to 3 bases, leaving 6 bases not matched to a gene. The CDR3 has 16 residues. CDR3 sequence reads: CASSFSSGESYNEQFF. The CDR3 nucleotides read TGTGCCAGCAGTTTCTCTAGCGGGGAAAGCTACAATGAGCAGTTCTTC.

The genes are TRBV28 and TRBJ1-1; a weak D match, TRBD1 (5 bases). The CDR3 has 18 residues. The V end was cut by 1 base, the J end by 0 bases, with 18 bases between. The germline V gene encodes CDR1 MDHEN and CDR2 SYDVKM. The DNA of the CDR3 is TGTGCCAGCAGTTTATTTATGTTTGCAGGGACTTTGAACACTGAAGCTTTCTTT. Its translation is CASSLFMFAGTLNTEAFF. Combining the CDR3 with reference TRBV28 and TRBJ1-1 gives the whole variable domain DVKVTQSSRYLVKRTGEKVFLECVQDMDHENMFWYRQDPGLGLRLIYFSYDVKMKEKGDIPEGYSVSREKKERFSLILESASTNQTSMYLCASSLFMFAGTLNTEAFFGQGTRLTVV.

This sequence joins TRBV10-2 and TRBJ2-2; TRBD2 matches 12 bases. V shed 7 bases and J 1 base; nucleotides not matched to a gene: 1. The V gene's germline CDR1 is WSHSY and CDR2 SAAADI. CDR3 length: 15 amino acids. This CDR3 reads CASKGLAGNTGELFF. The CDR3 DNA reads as TGCGCCAGCAAGGGACTAGCGGGGAACACCGGGGAGCTGTTTTTT.

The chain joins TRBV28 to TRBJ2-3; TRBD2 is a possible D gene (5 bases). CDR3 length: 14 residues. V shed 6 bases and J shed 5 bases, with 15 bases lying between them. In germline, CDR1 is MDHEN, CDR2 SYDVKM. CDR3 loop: CASRTLPRGDTQYF. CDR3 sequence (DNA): TGTGCCAGCAGAACCCTCCCCCGGGGAGATACGCAGTATTTT.